This TCR beta chain was captured in a study of blood T cell repertoires in COVID-19 (dated by TCRdb to about 2020). Study-level background: Samples from collaborators originated in the United States, Italy and Spain and spanned both the acute and convalescent phases of COVID-19. HLA class I and class II types, where available, came from metadata supplied by the sample provider rather than from assay-based typing. Samples were obtained from the ongoing ImmuneRACE study (first 160 participants) and from about 1,300 subjects provided by 6 global collaborators. The repertoires were released in a freely available public database intended as a resource for research on the immune response to SARS-CoV-2. The sample metadata nearly always contained a de-identified subject ID, COVID-19 status, age in years and sex. The dataset comprised deeply sampled blood TCRbeta repertoires from subjects exposed to, actively infected with, or recovered from COVID-19. The prospective study material was composed of cDNA or gDNA derived from T cells, B-cell-depleted T cells, or PBMCs.

TCRbeta CDR3 regions were amplified from genomic DNA using the immunoSEQ Assay, a bias-controlled multiplex PCR. As for the authors' bioinformatics: The number of nucleated cells in each sample was estimated from the amplification of reference gene primers within the assay. To quantify the absolute abundance of each unique TCRbeta CDR3 rearrangement, sequence reads were collapsed and filtered. Productive Simpson clonality was computed per sample as the square root of Simpson's diversity index over productive rearrangements. Sourced from immuneACCESS, this table was stored by TCRdb with only in-frame sequences that have V and J called. A share of the clones is absent; for the studies checked, an unresolved V gene accounts for under half, and the remainder has no known explanation. Clonal size and the V and J genes are those of that table, whereas D and trimming came from the DNA. Recorded for this sample are 200,000 to 300,000 clones; about 85% of them occurred a single time. Jointly, the top ten make up 4% of the sample.

Broad study findings and their caveats: The quantity of clinical and demographic metadata differed by source and by participant and was supplied without curation.

Another Seattle source contributed samples from volunteer blood donors who had recovered from COVID-19. Each collaborating institution followed its own protocols to collect whole blood in K2EDTA tubes. For TCRbeta analysis, collaborators shipped samples as frozen whole blood, isolated PBMCs, or DNA extracted from either of those sample types. This clone was recorded once. Its antigen has not been determined. Base-call qualities are not available, and no considerably larger clone is one nucleotide away. CDR1 SGHKS and CDR2 YYEKEE were looked up in the germline V gene (reference sequence). The CDR3 contains 15 residues, cysteine and phenylalanine counted. Solely the CDR3 DNA is kept, with 45 bases framed from the first base. Trimming removed 0 bases from V and 0 bases from J, leaving 9 bases between the germline ends.

The receptor chain draws on TRBV5-5 and TRBJ1-1; the D gene is perhaps TRBD1, from 6 matching bases. The TCR comes from a man aged 55 to 70 who had recovered from COVID-19. Input material: peripheral blood. The CDR3 reads CASSLAQGLNTEAFF. The DNA reads as follows: TGTGCCAGCAGCTTGGCACAGGGCCTGAACACTGAAGCTTTCTTT. Supplemented by the reference TRBV5-5 and TRBJ1-1 proteins around the CDR3, the complete variable domain is DAGVTQSPTHLIKTRGQQVTLRCSPISGHKSVSWYQQVLGQGPQFIFQYYEKEERGRGNFPDRFSARQFPNYSSELNVNALLLGDSALYLCASSLAQGLNTEAFFGQGTRLTVV.